The rows below give T cell receptor beta chains drawn from one sample of a study of Tregs in tolerant kidney transplant recipients. Produced via immunoSEQ multiplex PCR; TCRdb's table is partial and in-frame only. In the table there are fewer than 150,000 clones, 85% to 95% of which are singletons. The specimen was CD4+ T cells from blood. All receptors derive from a human donor in good health. Each CDR3 is given with its conserved first and last residue. A D gene is named only where the DNA matches it firmly. Not every row has a clone size; where given, it reads once, few, many or a size class.

>TRBJ2-3|-|TRBD1|TRBV11-2
TGTGCCAGCAGCCCGCCGCCAGGGGGTTACACAGATACGCAGTATTTT
CASSPPPGGYTDTQYF
>TRBJ2-3|-|-|TRBV2
TGTGCCAGCAGTGGACTGACTCACACAGATACGCAGTATTTT
CASSGLTHTDTQYF
>TRBJ2-2|once|-|TRBV29-1
TGCAGCGTTGTAATTGCGGTCAGGGGTCAAAACACCGGGGAGCTGTTTTTT
CSVVIAVRGQNTGELFF
>TRBJ2-7|few|-|TRBV6-5
TGTGCCAGCAGCCCCAACCAGGGGCACGAGCAGTACTTC
CASSPNQGHEQYF
>TRBJ2-7|-|TRBD1|TRBV18
TGTGCCAGCTCACCGGGACAGGGGGCGGTCGAGCAGTACTTC
CASSPGQGAVEQYF
>TRBJ1-5|-|-|TRBV30
TGTGCCTGGAGTGTAAACAGTAATCAGCCCCAGCATTTT
CAWSVNSNQPQHF
>TRBJ2-2|-|-|TRBV19
TGTGCCAGTAGTTCTCGACAGACCGGGGAGCTGTTTTTT
CASSSRQTGELFF
>TRBJ1-2|-|TRBD1|TRBV19
TGTGCCAGTAGTATGCACAGGGGGCCTGGCTACACCTTC
CASSMHRGPGYTF
>TRBJ1-4|-|-|TRBV5-1
TGCGCCAGCAGCTTGGAGGCCGGGAGACTCAATGAAAAACTGTTTTTT
CASSLEAGRLNEKLFF
>TRBJ2-2|-|TRBD2|TRBV11-2
TGTGCCAGCAGCCCGCGACGACAAAGAGGACTAGCGGAGACCGGGGAGCTGTTTTTT
CASSPRRQRGLAETGELFF
>TRBJ2-3|-|-|TRBV21-1
TGTGCCAGCAGCAACAGCTCGGATACGCAGTATTTT
CASSNSSDTQYF